A selection of T cell receptor beta chains follows, all from one sample in a study of shared T cell receptors in the human thymus. Data came from immunoSEQ multiplex PCR; TCRdb stores just in-frame clones and leaves some out. The sample includes about 380,000 clones, roughly 94% seen only once; the top ten take around 0.018%. The sample consisted of thymocytes. These receptor sequences come from a human donor. Each CDR3 is given with its conserved first and last residue. The D gene is left open where the match is weak. Some rows have no size entry. The others give once, few or many, or a class for an expanded clone.

>TRBD1|TRBJ2-4|TRBV29-1|NA
CTASDRGAKNIQYF
TGCACCGCTTCGGACAGGGGGGCCAAAAACATTCAGTACTTC
>TRBD2|TRBJ2-7|TRBV5-6|NA
CASSLGTSGRSSSYEQYF
TGTGCCAGCAGCTTGGGTACTAGCGGGAGGTCGAGCTCCTACGAGCAGTACTTC
>TRBD1|TRBJ2-5|TRBV28|NA
CASSTKDRVQETQYF
TGTGCCAGCAGTACCAAGGACAGGGTCCAAGAGACCCAGTACTTC
>NA|TRBJ2-7|TRBV10-1|NA
CASSGTGASYEQYF
TGCGCCAGCAGTGGGACGGGGGCTTCCTACGAGCAGTACTTC
>TRBD1|TRBJ1-1|TRBV7-9|NA
CASRPDREANTEAFF
TGTGCCAGCAGGCCAGACAGGGAGGCGAACACTGAAGCTTTCTTT
>TRBD2|TRBJ2-5|TRBV7-2|NA
CASSSTSDKETQYF
TGTGCCAGCAGCTCGACTAGCGACAAAGAGACCCAGTACTTC
>NA|TRBJ1-1|TRBV5-4|NA
CASSAKVGEAFF
TGTGCCAGCAGCGCTAAAGTGGGTGAAGCTTTCTTT
>NA|TRBJ2-7|TRBV28|once
CASSLKGTSYEQYF
TGTGCCAGCAGTTTAAAGGGGACCTCCTACGAGCAGTACTTC
>NA|TRBJ2-5|TRBV18|NA
CASSPPVLWETQYF
TGTGCCAGCTCACCACCGGTTCTATGGGAGACCCAGTACTTC
>NA|TRBJ1-1|TRBV19|NA
CASIRPLTEAFF
TGTGCCAGTATCCGCCCTTTGACTGAAGCTTTCTTT
>TRBD1|TRBJ2-2|TRBV29-1|NA
CSVYTPGTGYLTGELFF
TGCAGCGTTTACACTCCCGGGACAGGGTACTTAACCGGGGAGCTGTTTTTT
>NA|TRBJ2-5|TRBV19|NA
CASSIDLRDFDQETQYF
TGTGCCAGTAGTATAGATCTTAGGGACTTTGATCAAGAGACCCAGTACTTC
>TRBD1|TRBJ1-2|TRBV28|NA
CASTYSGGSDGYTF
TGTGCCAGTACCTACTCAGGGGGCAGTGATGGCTACACCTTC
>NA|TRBJ1-5|TRBV27|NA
CASRHGGSNQPQHF
TGTGCCAGTCGACATGGAGGAAGCAATCAGCCCCAGCATTTT
>TRBD2|TRBJ2-5|TRBV5-1|NA
CASSLGLAGRGETQYF
TGCGCCAGCAGCTTGGGGCTAGCGGGGAGAGGAGAGACCCAGTACTTC
>NA|TRBJ2-5|TRBV7-9|NA
CASSLVGRPQETQYF
TGTGCCAGCAGCTTAGTAGGGCGCCCACAAGAGACCCAGTACTTC
>TRBD2|TRBJ2-7|TRBV19|NA
CASSMGLAGGISYEQYF
TGTGCCAGTAGTATGGGACTAGCGGGAGGTATCTCCTACGAGCAGTACTTC
>TRBD1|TRBJ2-7|TRBV5-6|NA
CASSGGQGSLYEQYF
TGTGCCAGCAGCGGAGGACAGGGGAGCTTATACGAGCAGTACTTC
>NA|TRBJ2-7|TRBV7-9|NA
CASSDPYEQYF
TGTGCCAGCAGCGACCCTTACGAGCAGTACTTC
>NA|TRBJ1-2|TRBV28|NA
CASRAEVYGYTF
TGTGCCAGCAGAGCGGAAGTCTATGGCTACACCTTC
>NA|TRBJ2-1|TRBV5-1|NA
CASSVRGSGKNEQFF
TGCGCCAGCAGTGTTCGGGGGAGCGGTAAAAATGAGCAGTTCTTC
>NA|TRBJ2-3|TRBV4-1|NA
CASSQEKDLGTDTQYF
TGCGCCAGCAGCCAAGAAAAAGATTTAGGCACAGATACGCAGTATTTT
>TRBD2|TRBJ2-5|TRBV6-1|NA
CASSTVSSGQETQYF
TGTGCCAGCAGCACAGTCTCTAGCGGCCAAGAGACCCAGTACTTC
>TRBD1|TRBJ1-4|TRBV2|NA
CASSFPDSGGGGEKLFF
TGTGCCAGCAGTTTTCCGGACTCAGGGGGGGGTGGCGAAAAACTGTTTTTT
>TRBD2|TRBJ2-3|TRBV11-3|NA
CASSLGGRGDTQYF
TGTGCCAGCAGCTTAGGCGGGAGAGGGGATACGCAGTATTTT
>TRBD2|TRBJ2-1|TRBV28|NA
CASSLYPGTSGGNEQFF
TGTGCCAGCAGTTTATACCCGGGGACTAGCGGGGGAAATGAGCAGTTCTTC
>NA|TRBJ1-1|TRBV28|NA
CASSLGTRGSNTEAFF
TGTGCCAGCAGTTTAGGGACCAGGGGTTCGAACACTGAAGCTTTCTTT
>NA|TRBJ2-7|TRBV7-2|NA
CASSQGQRSSYEQYF
TGTGCCAGCAGCCAAGGACAGAGAAGCTCCTACGAGCAGTACTTC
>NA|TRBJ2-1|TRBV27|NA
CASSFTPGEQSSYNEQFF
TGTGCCAGCAGCTTCACCCCCGGGGAACAGAGCTCCTACAATGAGCAGTTCTTC
>TRBD2|TRBJ2-1|TRBV5-1|NA
CASKTGTSDPANYNEQFF
TGCGCCAGCAAGACCGGGACTAGCGACCCAGCTAACTACAATGAGCAGTTCTTC
>TRBD2|TRBJ2-1|TRBV19|NA
CASSPLAGCSYNEQFF
TGTGCCAGTAGCCCGCTAGCGGGATGCTCCTACAATGAGCAGTTCTTC
>NA|TRBJ1-4|TRBV6-6|NA
CASSPRKDSTNEKLFF
TGTGCCAGCAGTCCTCGCAAGGATTCAACTAATGAAAAACTGTTTTTT
>TRBD2|TRBJ2-3|TRBV2|NA
CASKREGRTDTQYF
TGTGCCAGCAAACGGGAGGGTCGCACAGATACGCAGTATTTT
>TRBD1|TRBJ2-7|TRBV4-2|NA
CASSLPPEGQGYYEQYF
TGTGCCAGCAGCCTCCCCCCGGAGGGACAGGGGTACTACGAGCAGTACTTC
>NA|TRBJ2-3|TRBV4-3|NA
CASSQSKATDTQYF
TGCGCCAGCAGCCAATCCAAGGCGACAGATACGCAGTATTTT
>NA|TRBJ1-5|TRBV5-1|NA
CASSLEPGRGSFQPQHF
TGCGCCAGCAGCTTGGAACCGGGACGGGGCTCATTTCAGCCCCAGCATTTT
>NA|TRBJ2-3|TRBV5-5|NA
CASSQKGRLYTDTQYF
TGTGCCAGCAGCCAAAAAGGGAGGCTTTACACAGATACGCAGTATTTT
>NA|TRBJ1-1|TRBV30|few
CACPSAFF
TGTGCCTGTCCTTCAGCTTTCTTT
>TRBD1|TRBJ1-5|TRBV19|once
CASTSNVGQKYNQPQHF
TGTGCCAGTACCTCGAACGTGGGACAGAAATACAATCAGCCCCAGCATTTT
>TRBD2|TRBJ2-3|TRBV4-3|NA
CASSQDPLLLAGSSDTQYF
TGCGCCAGCAGCCAAGATCCCCTCCTACTAGCGGGAAGCTCAGATACGCAGTATTTT
>NA|TRBJ1-1|TRBV21-1|NA
CASSNRVMNTEAFF
TGTGCCAGCAGCAATAGGGTGATGAACACTGAAGCTTTCTTT
>TRBD2|TRBJ2-5|TRBV11-2|NA
CASSFDSGSLQTQYF
TGTGCCAGCAGCTTCGATAGCGGGAGTCTACAGACCCAGTACTTC
>TRBD1|TRBJ2-7|TRBV7-4|NA
CASSLKEYDRGPSYYEQYF
TGTGCCAGCAGCTTAAAGGAGTACGACAGGGGGCCAAGCTATTACGAGCAGTACTTC
>TRBD2|TRBJ2-1|TRBV18|NA
CASSPSLSSGDPVYNEQFF
TGTGCCAGCTCACCAAGTCTTTCTAGCGGGGATCCTGTCTACAATGAGCAGTTCTTC
>TRBD1|TRBJ1-4|TRBV4-2|NA
CASSQGPGQRNEKLFF
TGTGCCAGCAGCCAAGGGCCGGGACAGCGCAATGAAAAACTGTTTTTT
>NA|TRBJ2-3|TRBV7-6|NA
CASTPEGGCTDTQYF
TGTGCCAGCACCCCGGAGGGGGGATGCACAGATACGCAGTATTTT
>NA|TRBJ2-4|TRBV5-5|NA
CASSPVREVKNIQYF
TGTGCCAGCAGCCCGGTCCGAGAAGTCAAAAACATTCAGTACTTC
>TRBD2|TRBJ2-1|TRBV5-1|NA
CASSLGFSGSSYQTIHNEQFF
TGCGCCAGCAGCTTGGGTTTTAGCGGGAGCTCCTACCAAACGATCCACAATGAGCAGTTCTTC
>NA|TRBJ2-3|TRBV6-4|NA
CASSAPVWSGESTDTQYF
TGTGCCAGCAGTGCCCCCGTTTGGAGCGGAGAGAGCACAGATACGCAGTATTTT
>NA|TRBJ2-3|TRBV21-1|NA
CASSKGPRDKQYF
TGTGCCAGCAGCAAAGGCCCGCGGGACAAGCAGTATTTT
>TRBD1|TRBJ2-7|TRBV6-1|NA
CASRGDRDYEQYF
TGTGCCAGCAGGGGGGACAGGGACTACGAGCAGTACTTC
>NA|TRBJ1-5|TRBV10-1|NA
CASSSDSISNQPQHF
TGCGCCAGCAGTTCGGACAGTATTAGCAATCAGCCCCAGCATTTT